The next 27 T cell receptor beta chains were all read from a single sample in a study of T cells in Graves' hyperthyroidism and ophthalmopathy. The CDR3 regions of TCR beta were amplified from RNA transcripts. When the TCR CDR3 underwent first-round RT-PCR, the HTBI primer set was used. TCRdb processed the multiplex PCR reads anew with MiXCR; each CDR3 protein has one entry. The table lists about 740,000 distinct CDR3 sequences, 14% of them singletons, with about 9.4% in the top ten. What was sequenced was blood. All receptors derive from a woman in her late teens or twenties with Graves' hyperthyroidism.

There are a few counts of this clonotype. The genes are TRBV10-3 and TRBJ1-2; 8 nucleotides align to TRBD1. The V gene end was trimmed by 0 bases and the J gene end by 4 bases; junction bases not matched to a gene: 13. Germline CDR1 and CDR2: ENHRY and SYGVKD. This CDR3 region has 18 residues. The CDR3 sequence is CAISESILATGAGYGYTF. The CDR3 DNA sequence: TGTGCCATCAGTGAGTCGATACTAGCGACAGGGGCCGGCTATGGCTACACCTTC.

In this sample, this clonotype turned up a few times. The chain combines TRBV12-3 or TRBV12-4 with TRBJ2-2; D is unclear. This CDR3 is 14 amino acids long. The V end lost 3 bases, the J end lost 1 base, and 6 bases lay between the germline ends. CDR3 residues: CASSLLKNTGELFF. The CDR3 DNA reads as TGTGCCAGCAGTTTGTTAAAGAACACCGGGGAGCTGTTTTTT.

This clonotype was found many times. This sequence joins TRBV20-1 and TRBJ1-2; weak D call: TRBD1 (5 bases). V shed 5 bases and J shed 5 bases, with 21 bases lying between them. Germline values: CDR1 DFQATT, CDR2 SNEGSKA (reference sequence). This CDR3 spans 15 amino acids. CDR3 sequence: CSAWSRDEGLYGYTF. The CDR3 DNA follows: TGCAGTGCTTGGTCCCGGGACGAGGGACTATATGGCTACACCTTC.

As regards this clonotype: This may be a read error: a much more frequent sequence differs by one nucleotide. The chain combines TRBV6-1 with TRBJ2-1; 11 bases fit TRBD2. J lost 8 bases, V lost 4 bases, and 7 bases had no gene match. There are 15 residues in the CDR3. CDR1 MNHNS and CDR2 SASEGT come from the germline V gene. CDR3: CASSASGTSGHEQFF. The CDR3 DNA reads as TGTGCCAGCAGTGCATCCGGGACTAGCGGCCATGAGCAGTTCTTC.

This clonotype was counted many times. This chain joins TRBV30 and TRBJ2-1, with D perhaps TRBD1 or TRBD2 (5 bases each). Germline loops: CDR1 GTSNPN, CDR2 SVGIG (reference sequence). The CDR3 has 13 residues. V lost 1 base and J 4 bases, leaving 8 bases between the germline ends. The CDR3 protein is CAWSGGRYNEQFF. CDR3 nucleotides: TGTGCCTGGAGTGGGGGACGTTACAATGAGCAGTTCTTC.

This clonotype has more than one count but fewer than ten. The chain carries TRBV5-1 and TRBJ2-2, with 7 bases aligning to TRBD1. Trimming cost V 4 bases and J 1 base; bases outside gene matches: 7. Germline V gives CDR1 SGHRS, CDR2 YFSETQ. The CDR3 has 16 residues. CDR3 coding DNA: TGCGCCAGCAGCCCGCTGACAGGGATGAACACCGGGGAGCTGTTTTTT. It yields the protein CASSPLTGMNTGELFF.

The chain recombines TRBV5-1 with TRBJ1-1; D is possibly TRBD1 (5 bases). CDR1 and CDR2 from the germline V gene are SGHRS and YFSETQ. The germline V and J ends were trimmed by 3 bases and 10 bases, with 19 bases remaining between them. CDR3 length equals 14 residues. In DNA, the CDR3 is TGCGCCAGCAGCTCCACCGACTCAGGGATTATAGCTTTCTTT. Protein product: CASSSTDSGIIAFF.

This clonotype was picked up a small number of times. The V call is TRBV7-2, the J call TRBJ2-6; 8 bases align to TRBD1. The J segment lost 0 bases and the V segment lost 4 bases, leaving 17 bases of the junction unmatched. This CDR3 is 21 amino acids long. The germline gives CDR1 SGHTA, CDR2 FQGNSA. The CDR3 DNA follows: TGTGCCAGCAGCTCTCTATCAAATACAGGGGGAAATCTCTCTGGGGCCAACGTCCTGACTTTC. It translates to CASSSLSNTGGNLSGANVLTF.

V and J are TRBV9 and TRBJ1-6; tentatively, D is TRBD1 (5 bases). This CDR3 is 14 amino acids long. V was trimmed by 0 bases and J by 7 bases, leaving 8 bases between them. Per germline, CDR1 SGDLS and CDR2 YYNGEE. CDR3 sequence reads: CASSVATGNSPLHF. The CDR3 DNA reads TGTGCCAGCAGCGTAGCAACAGGAAATTCACCCCTCCACTTT.

This clonotype was seen a single time. The chain combines TRBV7-9 with TRBJ1-5; unclear D gene. The V end was cut by 3 bases, the J end by 1 base, with 10 bases between. This CDR3 region has 15 residues. The V gene's germline CDR1 is SEHNR and CDR2 FQNEAQ (reference sequence). The CDR3 loop reads CASSFSAESNQPQHF. The CDR3 nucleotides are TGTGCCAGCAGCTTTTCAGCCGAGAGCAATCAGCCCCAGCATTTT.

The sample holds a few counts of this clonotype. The chain carries TRBV24-1 and TRBJ2-5; 7 bases align to TRBD2. Germline assignment: CDR1 KGHDR and CDR2 SFDVKD. This CDR3 spans 14 amino acids. V gave up 5 bases and J gave up 5 bases; unmatched junction bases: 7. CDR3 protein: CATSGEGSRETQYF. The CDR3, as DNA: TGTGCCACCAGTGGGGAGGGGTCAAGGGAGACCCAGTACTTC.

This clonotype was counted between two and nine times. V and J are TRBV6-1 and TRBJ1-5, with D uncertain. Trimming shortened V by 8 bases and J by 2 bases, and 10 bases separated the two germline ends. This CDR3 is built from 13 residues. Germline V gives CDR1 MNHNS, CDR2 SASEGT. The CDR3 DNA follows: TGTGCCAGCTCCTCACAGCGCAATCAGCCCCAGCATTTT. The encoded protein is CASSSQRNQPQHF.

This clonotype was recorded at least ten times. V and J are TRBV6-2 or TRBV6-3 and TRBJ2-7; D is unresolved. This CDR3 comprises 17 residues. Germline V lookup: CDR1 MNHEY, CDR2 SVGEGT. Trimming cost V 0 bases and J 0 bases, with 15 bases left between them. The DNA of the CDR3 is TGTGCCAGCAGTTACTCAGGCCGGGCCCTGAGCTCCTACGAGCAGTACTTC. Encoded protein: CASSYSGRALSSYEQYF.

V gene TRBV24-1 combines with J gene TRBJ2-4; 9 nucleotides align to TRBD1. Looked up from germline, CDR1 is KGHDR and CDR2 is SFDVKD. This CDR3 spans 16 amino acids. Trimming cost V 3 bases and J 2 bases; bases outside gene matches: 4. The CDR3 DNA reads TGTGCCACCAGTGATGCCGGGACAGGGACCAAAAACATTCAGTACTTC. Translating gives CATSDAGTGTKNIQYF.

At least ten counts were recorded for this clonotype. J is TRBJ2-3 and V is TRBV28; 9 bases align to TRBD2. In germline, CDR1 is MDHEN, CDR2 SYDVKM. The CDR3 runs to 14 residues. V was clipped by 8 bases and J by 0 bases; unmatched bases: 3. CDR3 in amino acids: CASETSGSTDTQYF. The CDR3 DNA sequence: TGTGCCAGCGAGACTAGCGGAAGCACAGATACGCAGTATTTT.

This clonotype was counted many times. The chain combines TRBV12-3 or TRBV12-4 with TRBJ1-5, with D perhaps matching TRBD1 (5 bases). The CDR3 loop spans 17 amino acids. Trimming took off 5 bases at V and 0 bases at J, with 17 bases between the two ends. The DNA of the CDR3 is TGTGCCAGCAGTCTGATCAGGGAGGTCTATAGCAATCAGCCCCAGCATTTT. It codes for CASSLIREVYSNQPQHF.

The table lists this clonotype with many counts. The chain links TRBV20-1 to TRBJ2-1; 11 nucleotides align to TRBD2. V was pared by 6 bases and J by 7 bases, with 11 bases of the junction left unmatched. The germline V gene encodes CDR1 DFQATT and CDR2 SNEGSKA (reference sequence). CDR3 length equals 15 residues. The CDR3 region is CSAPNSGRARNEQFF. DNA of the CDR3: TGCAGTGCCCCCAATAGCGGGAGGGCCAGGAATGAGCAGTTCTTC.

The DNA of the CDR3 is TGTGCCAGCCATCGGCGGGGGGGAAGATACACCTTC. Its translation is CASHRRGGRYTF. V usage is TRBV6-1 and J usage is TRBJ1-2, with a tentative D call TRBD1 (5 bases). Germline V gene lookup returns CDR1 MNHNS and CDR2 SASEGT. Deletions cut 8 bases from V and 11 bases from J, with 18 bases between. There are 12 residues in the CDR3.

Concerning this clonotype: This may be a read error: a much more frequent sequence differs by one nucleotide. The J gene is TRBJ1-2, the V gene TRBV7-9; maybe TRBD1 (5 bases). Germline CDR1 reads SEHNR; CDR2 reads FQNEAQ (reference sequence). The CDR3 extends over 14 amino acids. The V end was cut by 1 base, the J end by 4 bases, with 10 bases between. CDR3 region: CASSLGGAGYGYTF. The CDR3 DNA reads TGTGCCAGCAGCTTAGGGGGCGCGGGCTATGGCTACACCTTC.

The CDR3 DNA is TGTGCCAGTAGTACCTCCGGGACAGGCTCCTACGAGCAGTACTTC. Translated: CASSTSGTGSYEQYF. J is TRBJ2-7 and V is TRBV19, with 8 bases fitting TRBD1. V gave up 4 bases and J gave up 0 bases; unmatched junction bases: 5. Germline V gene sequence: CDR1 LNHDA, CDR2 SQIVND (reference sequence). The CDR3 extends over 15 amino acids. The complete variable domain, with remaining parts taken from reference TRBV19 and TRBJ2-7, reads DGGITQSPKYLFRKEGQNVTLSCEQNLNHDAMYWYRQDPGQGLRLIYYSQIVNDFQKGDIAEGYSVSREKKESFPLTVTSAQKNPTAFYLCASSTSGTGSYEQYFGPGTRLTVT.

This clonotype has ten or more counts. CDR3 protein: CARRSRTTSTDTQYF. As DNA, the CDR3 is TGTGCCAGACGTTCGAGGACTACTAGCACAGATACGCAGTATTTT. The J gene is TRBJ2-3, the V gene TRBV2, with D possibly being TRBD2 (6 bases). Germline assignment: CDR1 SNHLY and CDR2 FYNNEI. CDR3 length: 15 residues. V dropped 9 bases and J dropped 0 bases, with 16 bases sitting between them.

In this sample, this clonotype turned up many times. The genes are TRBV12-3 or TRBV12-4 and TRBJ1-2; a possible D gene is TRBD1 (6 bases). There are 16 residues in the CDR3. The ends were cut back, 6 bases at V and 5 bases at J, with 22 bases in the middle. The CDR3 DNA sequence: TGTGCCAGCAGCCCCTATGCCGGGGGGCGGATTTATGGCTACACCTTC. Its protein product is CASSPYAGGRIYGYTF.

This clonotype was counted many times. The rearrangement joins TRBV3-1 to TRBJ1-2; no firm D call. V lost 1 base, J lost 5 bases, and 8 bases lay in between. CDR1 is LGHDT, CDR2 YNNKEL, per germline (reference sequence). This CDR3 has 13 amino acids. CDR3 amino acids: CASSQGSDYGYTF. The DNA for the CDR3 is TGTGCCAGCAGCCAAGGGAGTGATTATGGCTACACCTTC. Looking up the rest from reference TRBV3-1 and TRBJ1-2 gives the full variable domain: DTAVSQTPKYLVTQMGNDKSIKCEQNLGHDTMYWYKQDSKKFLKIMFSYNNKELIINETVPNRFSPKSPDKAHLNLHINSLELGDSAVYFCASSQGSDYGYTFGSGTRLTVV.

This chain uses TRBV19 with TRBJ2-2, with 9 bases identical to TRBD1. Germline assignment: CDR1 LNHDA and CDR2 SQIVND (reference sequence). This CDR3 has 16 residues. After removal of 5 bases from V and 4 bases from J, the junction contained 8 bases not matched to a gene. In DNA form, the CDR3 reads TGTGCCAGTAGTCCTCTGACAGGGGGAGTCACCGGGGAGCTGTTTTTT. This encodes CASSPLTGGVTGELFF. Using reference TRBV19 and TRBJ2-2 for the parts outside the CDR3, the full variable domain is DGGITQSPKYLFRKEGQNVTLSCEQNLNHDAMYWYRQDPGQGLRLIYYSQIVNDFQKGDIAEGYSVSREKKESFPLTVTSAQKNPTAFYLCASSPLTGGVTGELFFGEGSRLTVL.

This clonotype was detected many times. The V gene is TRBV20-1, the J gene TRBJ1-5; 9 bases map to TRBD1. Germline V lookup: CDR1 DFQATT, CDR2 SNEGSKA (reference sequence). This CDR3 spans 13 amino acids. Trimming took 6 bases from V and 7 from J; bases not matched to a gene: 7. The CDR3 DNA reads TGCAGTGCCAGACAGGGGGTAGGACAGCCCCAGCATTTT. Its protein is CSARQGVGQPQHF.

This clonotype was counted many times. V is TRBV19 and J is TRBJ2-1; 9 bases align to TRBD2. The length of the CDR3 is 19 residues. Germline V gives CDR1 LNHDA, CDR2 SQIVND (reference sequence). V gave up 5 bases and J gave up 2 bases; unmatched junction bases: 16. CDR3 protein: CASSPVGISGSSPYNEQFF. CDR3 sequence (DNA): TGTGCCAGTAGTCCAGTAGGGATTAGCGGGAGTTCCCCCTACAATGAGCAGTTCTTC.

The chain recombines TRBV18 with TRBJ2-3; a possible D gene is TRBD2 (6 bases). The CDR3 covers 16 residues. V dropped 6 bases and J dropped 5 bases, with 21 bases sitting between them. Germline assignment: CDR1 KGHSH and CDR2 LQKENI. In nucleotides, the CDR3 is TGTGCCAGCTCGCCCACCCCGGGACTCTCAGGAGATACGCAGTATTTT. Amino acid sequence: CASSPTPGLSGDTQYF.